The 2 T cell receptor beta chains below were found in one sample sequenced in a study of Ad26.COV2.S vaccination and SARS-CoV-2 variants. Produced via immunoSEQ multiplex PCR; TCRdb's table is partial and in-frame only. This table has about 350,000 clones, 85% appearing once. Stated treatment: about 20 received Ad26.COV2.S at low or high dose, single or two shots; 5 received placebo; per-sample allocation not given. On day 63 after the first injection, vaccine and placebo recipients gave samples. This material consisted of peripheral blood, taken in a trial of Ad26.COV2.S vaccine versus placebo. The receptors derive from a person between 18 and 59 years old who received the Ad26.COV2.S COVID-19 vaccine or a placebo.

The chain recombines TRBV10-2 with TRBJ2-7; possibly TRBD1 for D (6 bases). The CDR3 is made up of 14 amino acids. Trimming cost V 6 bases and J 0 bases, with 12 bases left between them. In germline, CDR1 is WSHSY, CDR2 SAAADI. The CDR3 is CASRLTGHSYEQYF. CDR3 nucleotide sequence: TGCGCCAGCAGGTTGACAGGACACTCCTACGAGCAGTACTTC.

V is TRBV7-9 and J is TRBJ1-6; 9 bases are shared with TRBD1. CDR1 and CDR2 from the germline V gene are SEHNR and FQNEAQ (reference sequence). V gave up 7 bases and J gave up 7 bases; unmatched junction bases: 11. This CDR3 has 16 amino acids. CDR3 coding DNA: TGTGCCAGCACCTATCTTACAGGGGGCCACAATTCACCCCTCCACTTT. This encodes CASTYLTGGHNSPLHF.